This T cell receptor beta chain emerged from a study of vaccination and CD4 T cells after COVID-19. Study as a whole: The convalescent group had six males, four females, seven Caucasians, two Asians, one multiracial. A median of around 70 days (range 14 to 241) separated dose two from the taking of post-vaccine samples. Each of the control cultures got a CEFX pool, an HIV-1 Nef pool, or no peptide.

Treatment denoted: roughly 10-day PBMC culture with coronavirus spike peptide pools or control peptides (ViraFEST assay). Trimming cost V 4 bases and J 0 bases, with 3 bases left between them. The CDR3 length is 12 residues. Germline V gene sequence: CDR1 SEHNR, CDR2 FQNEAQ (reference sequence). As concerns this clonotype: Its specificity is not known.

Oncomine TCR Beta short-read sequencing was applied to DNA from cultured CD4+ T cells. TCRdb itself ran the PCR reads through MiXCR, one entry per CDR3 protein. Here the sample spans 11,000 or so distinct CDR3 sequences, around 50% being singletons. This sequence originates from a human donor who had recovered from COVID-19. Specimen: CD4+ T cells from blood, cultured in vitro. The chain employs TRBV7-9 and TRBJ2-5; D uncertain. The CDR3: CASSSNQETQYF. The DNA of the CDR3 is TGTGCCAGCAGCTCTAACCAAGAGACCCAGTACTTC. Full variable domain (missing parts from reference TRBV7-9 and TRBJ2-5): DTGVSQNPRHKITKRGQNVTFRCDPISEHNRLYWYRQTLGQGPEFLTYFQNEAQLEKSRLLSDRFSAERPKGSFSTLEIQRTEQGDSAMYLCASSSNQETQYFGPGTRLLVL.